This T cell receptor beta chain was recorded in a study of Graves' ophthalmopathy and Graves' hyperthyroidism. In this sample, this clonotype turned up a few times. Its antigen remains unidentified. Orbital computed tomography, thyroid ultrasound, TRAb, serum thyroxine and clinical symptoms formed the basis of diagnosis. The study's findings and limits: A majority of expanded thyroid clonotypes exceeding 0.001 frequency were likewise present in blood.

Germline CDR1 and CDR2: MNHEY and SMNVEV (reference sequence). The length of the CDR3 is 17 residues. V gave up 3 bases and J gave up 0 bases, with 18 bases separating them. As the template, RNA transcripts were used to amplify TCR beta CDR3 regions. The workflow started with a first-round RT-PCR run with HTBI primers and then moved on to a second-round multiplex PCR. One entry per CDR3 protein, called by TCRdb with MiXCR from the multiplex PCR reads. The table records 1 million to 1.3 million distinct CDR3 sequences, around a third of them present only once. The gene calls are TRBV27 and TRBJ2-7; no firm D call. The sequenced sample consisted of peripheral blood or thyroid tissue (not recorded which). This clonotype originated in an adult man with Graves' hyperthyroidism. CDR3: CASSFFPARSNSYEQYF. In DNA, the CDR3 is TGTGCCAGCAGTTTTTTCCCCGCTAGATCCAACTCCTACGAGCAGTACTTC.